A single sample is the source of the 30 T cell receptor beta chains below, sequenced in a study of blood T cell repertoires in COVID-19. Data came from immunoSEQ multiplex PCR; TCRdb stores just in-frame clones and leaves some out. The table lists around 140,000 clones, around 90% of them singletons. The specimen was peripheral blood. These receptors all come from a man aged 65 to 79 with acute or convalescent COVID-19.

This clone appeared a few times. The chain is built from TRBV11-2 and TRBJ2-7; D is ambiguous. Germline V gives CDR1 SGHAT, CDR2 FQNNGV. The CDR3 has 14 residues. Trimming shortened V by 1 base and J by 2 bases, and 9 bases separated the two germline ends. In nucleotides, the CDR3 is TGTGCCAGCAGCTTAGTGGCCAGGACCTACGAGCAGTACTTC. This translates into CASSLVARTYEQYF. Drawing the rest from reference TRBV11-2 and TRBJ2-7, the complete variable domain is EAGVAQSPRYKIIEKRQSVAFWCNPISGHATLYWYQQILGQGPKLLIQFQNNGVVDDSQLPKDRFSAERLKGVDSTLKIQPAKLEDSAVYLCASSLVARTYEQYFGPGTRLTVT.

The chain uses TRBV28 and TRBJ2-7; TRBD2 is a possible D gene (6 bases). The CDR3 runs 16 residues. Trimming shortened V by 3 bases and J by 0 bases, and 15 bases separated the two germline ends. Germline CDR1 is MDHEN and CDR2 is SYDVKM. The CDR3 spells CASSLISGYPSYEQYF. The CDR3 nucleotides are TGTGCCAGCAGTTTGATCAGCGGGTATCCCTCCTACGAGCAGTACTTC.

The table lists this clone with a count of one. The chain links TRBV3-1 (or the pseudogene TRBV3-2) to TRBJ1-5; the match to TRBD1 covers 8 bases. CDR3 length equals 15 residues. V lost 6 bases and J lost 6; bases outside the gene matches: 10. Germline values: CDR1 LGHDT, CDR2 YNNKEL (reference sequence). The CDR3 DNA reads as TGTGCCAGCAGTACCCAGGGGGCGTTCTCTCAGCCCCAGCATTTT. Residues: CASSTQGAFSQPQHF.

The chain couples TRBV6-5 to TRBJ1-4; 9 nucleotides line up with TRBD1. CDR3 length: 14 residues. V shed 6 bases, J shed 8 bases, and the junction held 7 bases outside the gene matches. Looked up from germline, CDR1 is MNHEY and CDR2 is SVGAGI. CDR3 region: CASSRTGVNEKLFF. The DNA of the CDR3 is TGTGCCAGCAGCAGGACAGGGGTGAACGAAAAACTGTTTTTT.

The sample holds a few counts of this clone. The CDR3 region is CATSRAASGGGETQYF. The CDR3 coding sequence is TGTGCCACCAGCAGGGCCGCTAGCGGGGGGGGAGAGACCCAGTACTTC. The rearrangement joins TRBV15 to TRBJ2-5, with 12 positions matching TRBD2. V lost 3 bases to trimming and J lost 4 bases; unmatched junction nucleotides: 6. The CDR3 loop spans 16 amino acids. CDR1 is LNHNV, CDR2 YYDKDF, per germline (reference sequence). Filled out from reference TRBV15 and TRBJ2-5, the complete variable domain reads DAMVIQNPRYQVTQFGKPVTLSCSQTLNHNVMYWYQQKSSQAPKLLFHYYDKDFNNEADTPDNFQSRRPNTSFCFLDIRSPGLGDTAMYLCATSRAASGGGETQYFGPGTRLLVL.

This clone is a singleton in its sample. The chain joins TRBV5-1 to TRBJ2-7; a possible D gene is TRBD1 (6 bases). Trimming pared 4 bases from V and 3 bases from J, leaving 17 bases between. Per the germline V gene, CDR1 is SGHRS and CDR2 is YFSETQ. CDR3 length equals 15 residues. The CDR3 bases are TGCGCCAGCAGCCCCAGGGTGGGGGCAGTCTACGAGCAGTACTTC. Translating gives CASSPRVGAVYEQYF.

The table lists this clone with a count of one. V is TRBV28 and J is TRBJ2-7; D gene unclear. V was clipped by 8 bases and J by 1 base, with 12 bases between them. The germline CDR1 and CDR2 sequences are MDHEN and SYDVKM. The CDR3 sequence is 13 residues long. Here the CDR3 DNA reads TGTGCCAGCTCGGGTGAGTCTTCCTACGAGCAGTACTTC. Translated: CASSGESSYEQYF.

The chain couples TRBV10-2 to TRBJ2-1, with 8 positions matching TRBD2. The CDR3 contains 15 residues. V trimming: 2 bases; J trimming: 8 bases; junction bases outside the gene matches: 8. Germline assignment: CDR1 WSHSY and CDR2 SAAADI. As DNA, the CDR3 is TGCGCCAGCAGTGAGACGGGAGCGGGAGCTCATGAGCAGTTCTTC. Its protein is CASSETGAGAHEQFF.

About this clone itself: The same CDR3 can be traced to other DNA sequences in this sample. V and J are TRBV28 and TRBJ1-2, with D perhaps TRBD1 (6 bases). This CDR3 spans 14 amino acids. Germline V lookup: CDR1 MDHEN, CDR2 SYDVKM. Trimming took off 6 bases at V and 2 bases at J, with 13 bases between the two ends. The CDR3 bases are TGTGCCAGCAGCCCAGGGGCCGGGAACTATGGCTACACCTTC. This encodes CASSPGAGNYGYTF.

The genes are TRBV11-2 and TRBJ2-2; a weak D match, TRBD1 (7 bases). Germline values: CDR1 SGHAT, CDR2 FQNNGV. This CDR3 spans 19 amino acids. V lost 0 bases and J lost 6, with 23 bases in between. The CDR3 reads CASSLEGSRGASTAGELFF. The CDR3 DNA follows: TGTGCCAGCAGCTTAGAAGGGTCCAGGGGGGCCTCTACGGCCGGGGAGCTGTTTTTT. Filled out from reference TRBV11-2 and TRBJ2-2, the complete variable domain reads EAGVAQSPRYKIIEKRQSVAFWCNPISGHATLYWYQQILGQGPKLLIQFQNNGVVDDSQLPKDRFSAERLKGVDSTLKIQPAKLEDSAVYLCASSLEGSRGASTAGELFFGEGSRLTVL.

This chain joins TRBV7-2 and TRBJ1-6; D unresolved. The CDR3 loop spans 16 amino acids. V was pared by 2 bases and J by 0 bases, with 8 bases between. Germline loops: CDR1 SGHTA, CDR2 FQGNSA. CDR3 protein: CASSLYSSSYNSPLHF. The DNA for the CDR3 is TGTGCCAGCAGCTTATACAGCTCCTCCTATAATTCACCCCTCCACTTT.

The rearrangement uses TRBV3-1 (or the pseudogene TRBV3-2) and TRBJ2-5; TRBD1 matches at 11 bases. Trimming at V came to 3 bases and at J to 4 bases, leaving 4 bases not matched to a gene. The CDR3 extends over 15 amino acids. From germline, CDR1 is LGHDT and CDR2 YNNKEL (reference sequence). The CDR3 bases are TGTGCCAGCAGCCAGGACAGGGGGCAGGGAGAGACCCAGTACTTC. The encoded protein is CASSQDRGQGETQYF.

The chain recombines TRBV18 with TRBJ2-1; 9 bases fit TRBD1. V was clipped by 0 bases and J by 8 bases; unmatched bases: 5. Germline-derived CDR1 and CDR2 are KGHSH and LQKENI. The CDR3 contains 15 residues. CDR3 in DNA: TGTGCCAGCTCACCACCGGGACAGGGTAAGGATGAGCAGTTCTTC. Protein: CASSPPGQGKDEQFF.

As DNA, the CDR3 is TGTGCCACCAGCGTACCCTCAGGCACAGTGAACACTGAAGCTTTCTTT. Residues: CATSVPSGTVNTEAFF. This chain links TRBV15 with TRBJ1-1; no definite D call. This CDR3 contains 16 residues. V was pared by 5 bases and J by 0 bases, with 16 bases between. Germline-derived CDR1 and CDR2 are LNHNV and YYDKDF (reference sequence).

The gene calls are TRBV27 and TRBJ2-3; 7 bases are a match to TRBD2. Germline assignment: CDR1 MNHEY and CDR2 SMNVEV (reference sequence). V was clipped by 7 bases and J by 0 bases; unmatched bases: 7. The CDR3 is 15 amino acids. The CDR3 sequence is CASTPVGGSTDTQYF. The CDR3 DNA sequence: TGTGCCAGCACCCCGGTGGGGGGGAGCACAGATACGCAGTATTTT.

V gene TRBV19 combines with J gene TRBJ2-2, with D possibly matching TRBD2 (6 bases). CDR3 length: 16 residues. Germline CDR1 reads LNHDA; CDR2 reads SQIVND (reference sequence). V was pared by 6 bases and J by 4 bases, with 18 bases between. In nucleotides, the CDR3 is TGTGCCAGTAGAAGCGCTGGAGGGATCTCCACCGGGGAGCTGTTTTTT. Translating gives CASRSAGGISTGELFF.

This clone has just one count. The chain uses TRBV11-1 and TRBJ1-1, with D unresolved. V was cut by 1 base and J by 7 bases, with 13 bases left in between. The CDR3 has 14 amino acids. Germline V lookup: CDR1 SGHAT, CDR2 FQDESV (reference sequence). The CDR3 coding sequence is TGTGCCAGCAGCTTAGAGTTGATAGCGGTTGAAGCTTTCTTT. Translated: CASSLELIAVEAFF.

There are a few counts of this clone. The CDR3 sequence: CASSLGTEYGYTF. The CDR3 DNA sequence: TGTGCCAGCAGTTTAGGGACAGAGTATGGCTACACCTTC. The chain joins TRBV12-3 or TRBV12-4 to TRBJ1-2, with a possible D match to TRBD1 (6 bases). There are 13 residues in the CDR3. V lost 1 base, J lost 5 bases, and 8 bases lay in between.

The CDR3 DNA is TGCGCCAGCAGCCAAGGGGCGGGGCGGGACTATGGCTACACCTTC. This codes for CASSQGAGRDYGYTF. This chain joins TRBV4-1 and TRBJ1-2; D perhaps matches TRBD1 (5 bases). The CDR3 totals 15 residues. Trimming pared 1 base from V and 3 bases from J, leaving 12 bases between. Germline CDR1 MGHRA, CDR2 YSYEKL.

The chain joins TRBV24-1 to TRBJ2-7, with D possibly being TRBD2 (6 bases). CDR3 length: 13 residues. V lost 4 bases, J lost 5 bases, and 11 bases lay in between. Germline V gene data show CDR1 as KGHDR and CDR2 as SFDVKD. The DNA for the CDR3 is TGTGCCACCAGTGACCCGGGAGTCCACGAGCAGTACTTC. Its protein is CATSDPGVHEQYF.

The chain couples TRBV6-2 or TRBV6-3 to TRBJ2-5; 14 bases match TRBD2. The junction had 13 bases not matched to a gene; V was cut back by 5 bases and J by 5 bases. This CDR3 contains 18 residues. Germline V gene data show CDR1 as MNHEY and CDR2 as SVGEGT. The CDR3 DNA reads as TGTGCCAGCAGTCCCCAACCGGGACTAGCGGGGGAATCGGAGACCCAGTACTTC. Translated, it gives CASSPQPGLAGESETQYF.

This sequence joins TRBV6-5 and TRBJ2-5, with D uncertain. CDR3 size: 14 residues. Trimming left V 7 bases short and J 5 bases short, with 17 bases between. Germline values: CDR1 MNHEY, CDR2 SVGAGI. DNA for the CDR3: TGTGCCAGCAACGATGTCCGGGTAGGCGAGACCCAGTACTTC. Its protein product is CASNDVRVGETQYF.

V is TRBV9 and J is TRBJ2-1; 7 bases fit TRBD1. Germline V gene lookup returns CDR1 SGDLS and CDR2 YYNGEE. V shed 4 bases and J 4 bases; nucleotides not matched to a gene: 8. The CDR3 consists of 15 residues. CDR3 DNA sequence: TGTGCCAGCAGCTTCCGGGACAGCTTTTACAATGAGCAGTTCTTC. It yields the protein CASSFRDSFYNEQFF.

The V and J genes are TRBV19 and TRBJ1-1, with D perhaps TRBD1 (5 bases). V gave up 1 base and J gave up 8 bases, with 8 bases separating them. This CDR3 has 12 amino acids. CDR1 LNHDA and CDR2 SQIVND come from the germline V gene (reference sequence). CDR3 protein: CASSIAGGEAFF. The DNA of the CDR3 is TGTGCCAGTAGTATAGCTGGGGGGGAAGCTTTCTTT.

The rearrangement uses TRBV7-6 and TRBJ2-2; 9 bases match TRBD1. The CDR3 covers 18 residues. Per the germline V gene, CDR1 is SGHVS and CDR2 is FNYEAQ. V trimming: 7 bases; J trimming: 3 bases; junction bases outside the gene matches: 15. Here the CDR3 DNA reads TGTGCCAGCACCGACTGGTGGGACAGGGCCGGGTACACCGGGGAGCTGTTTTTT. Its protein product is CASTDWWDRAGYTGELFF.

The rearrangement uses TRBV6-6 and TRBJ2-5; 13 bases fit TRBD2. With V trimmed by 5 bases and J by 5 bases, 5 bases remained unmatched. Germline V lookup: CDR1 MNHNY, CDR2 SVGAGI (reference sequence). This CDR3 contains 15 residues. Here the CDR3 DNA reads TGTGCCAGCAGTGACGGACTAGCGGGAGTGGAGACCCAGTACTTC. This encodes CASSDGLAGVETQYF.

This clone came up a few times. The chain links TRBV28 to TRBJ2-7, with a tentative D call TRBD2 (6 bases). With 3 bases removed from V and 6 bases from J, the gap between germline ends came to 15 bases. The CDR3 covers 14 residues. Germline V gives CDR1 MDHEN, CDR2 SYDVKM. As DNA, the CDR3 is TGTGCCAGCAGTTTGGCGACATCGCGGGGCGAGCAGTACTTC. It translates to CASSLATSRGEQYF.

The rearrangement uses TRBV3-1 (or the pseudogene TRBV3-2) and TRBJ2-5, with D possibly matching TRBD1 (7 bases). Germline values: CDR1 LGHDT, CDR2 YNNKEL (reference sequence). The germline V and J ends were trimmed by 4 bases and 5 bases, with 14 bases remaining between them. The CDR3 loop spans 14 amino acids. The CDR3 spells CASSRQGGGETQYF. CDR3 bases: TGTGCCAGCAGCCGACAGGGTGGGGGGGAGACCCAGTACTTC.

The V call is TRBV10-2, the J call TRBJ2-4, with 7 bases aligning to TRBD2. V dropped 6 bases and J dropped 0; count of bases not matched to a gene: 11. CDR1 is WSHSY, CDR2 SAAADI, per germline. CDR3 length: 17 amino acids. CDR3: CASSAIRGELAKNIQYF. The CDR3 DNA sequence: TGCGCCAGCAGCGCAATACGGGGGGAACTAGCCAAAAACATTCAGTACTTC.

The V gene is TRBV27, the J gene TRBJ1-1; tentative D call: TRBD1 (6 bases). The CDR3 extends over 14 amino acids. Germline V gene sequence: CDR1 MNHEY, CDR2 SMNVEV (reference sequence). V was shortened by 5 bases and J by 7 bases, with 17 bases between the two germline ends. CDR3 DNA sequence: TGTGCCAGCAGTCCCCGGGACATAAGTGGTGAAGCTTTCTTT. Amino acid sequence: CASSPRDISGEAFF.